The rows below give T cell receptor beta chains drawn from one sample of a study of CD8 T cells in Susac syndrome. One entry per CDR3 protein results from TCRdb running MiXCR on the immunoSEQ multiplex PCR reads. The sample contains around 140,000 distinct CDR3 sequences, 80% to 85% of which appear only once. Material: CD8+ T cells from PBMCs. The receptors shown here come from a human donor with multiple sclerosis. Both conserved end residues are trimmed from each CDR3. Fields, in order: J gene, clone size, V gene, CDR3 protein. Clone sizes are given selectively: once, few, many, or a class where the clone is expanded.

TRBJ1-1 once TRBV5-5 ASSPQGGRRDTEAF
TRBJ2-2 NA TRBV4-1 ASSPKPGQRYTGELF
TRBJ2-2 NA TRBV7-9 ASTGTTVSGELF
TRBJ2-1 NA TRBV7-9 ASSLDGILGSYNEQF
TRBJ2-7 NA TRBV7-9 ASSESGGYYEQY
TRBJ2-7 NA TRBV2 ASSSGDPPYEQY
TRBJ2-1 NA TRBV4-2 ASSQDNNRNGQF
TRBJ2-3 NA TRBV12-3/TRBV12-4 ASNIGAITDTQY
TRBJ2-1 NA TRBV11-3 ASSLYKLAADYNEQF
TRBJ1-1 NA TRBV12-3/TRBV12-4 ASSSTNNTEAF
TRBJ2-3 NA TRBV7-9 ASSSGYMDSYNTDTQY
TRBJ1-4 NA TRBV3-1 ASSLKGAGLDEKLF
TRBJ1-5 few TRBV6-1 ASALAGTGGNQPQH
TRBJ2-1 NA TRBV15 ATYRLSSGNHNEQF
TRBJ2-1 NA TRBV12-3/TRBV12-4 ASSSHSGLYNEQF
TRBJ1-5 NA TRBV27 ASSFAGNQPQH
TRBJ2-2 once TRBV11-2 ASREQGATGELF
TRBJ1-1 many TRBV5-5 ASSLAAGNTEAF
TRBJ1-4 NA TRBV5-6 ASSSTENEKLF
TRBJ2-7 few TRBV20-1 SARDPQGSSYEQY
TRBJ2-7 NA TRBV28 ASSQRTEAYEQY
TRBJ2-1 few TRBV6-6 ASSYSGNEQF
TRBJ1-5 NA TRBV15 ATSSAGSNQPQH
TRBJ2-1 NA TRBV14 ASSHTSGSEQF
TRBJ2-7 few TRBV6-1 ASSEVEGGPYEQY
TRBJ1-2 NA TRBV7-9 ASSWGTGSLGGYT
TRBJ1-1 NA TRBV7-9 ASSFGGMNTEAS
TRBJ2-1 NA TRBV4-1 ASRLTSGGAGEQF
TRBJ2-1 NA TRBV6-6 ASKTGRGSYNEQF
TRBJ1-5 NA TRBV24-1 ATSEGAGQPQH
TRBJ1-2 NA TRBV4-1 ASSLGDLYGYT
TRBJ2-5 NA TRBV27 ASSPLVGGVETQY
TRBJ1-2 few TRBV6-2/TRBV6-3 ASSYLAINYGYT
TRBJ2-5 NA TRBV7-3 ASSVDSQETQY
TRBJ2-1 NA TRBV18 ASSSPPDHEQF
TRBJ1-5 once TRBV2 ASSDYSHQPQH
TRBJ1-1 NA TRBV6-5 ASSYQGGNAEAF
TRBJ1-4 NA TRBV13 ASSLFGATNEKLF
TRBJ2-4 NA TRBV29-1 SVEEGGGFNIQY
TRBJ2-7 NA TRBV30 AWRGPAYAQY
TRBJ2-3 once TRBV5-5 ASSLKGGTDTQY
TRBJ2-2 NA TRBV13 ASSLEGGRPLGTGELF
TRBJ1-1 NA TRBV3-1 ASSQAGTGIMNTEAF
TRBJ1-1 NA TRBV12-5 ASGLVLSDLTEAF
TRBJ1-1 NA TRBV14 ASRTGGDTEAF
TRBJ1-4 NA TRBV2 ASSEYQGPLPATNEKLF